This TCR beta chain was sequenced during a study of beta chain features in type 1 diabetes. Study context: There were around 110 million sorted cells examined across all samples. Study results and limitations: In all four CD4+ subsets, TCRB CDR3 length was significantly, moderately reduced in type 1 diabetes. Cells expressing TCR highly could be over-represented by cDNA sequencing.

The CDR3 has 16 amino acids. Expressed TCRB transcripts were sequenced because the entire RNA isolate underwent reverse transcription. Mean read depth for naive, central memory and regulatory T cell samples was approximately 3.57 million reads. Repertoires were generated with immunoSEQ multiplex PCR, while TCRdb's copy carries only in-frame clones and drops some. The sample comprises about 260,000 clones, about a fifth of which are singletons, and 0.028% rests with the top ten. In regard to this clone: No antigen is known for it.

The gene calls are TRBV21-1 and TRBJ1-5; no DNA check was done on the table's D call, TRBD1. TRBV21-1 is a listed pseudogene. Sequencing used naive CD4+ T cells from blood. The source is a woman in her thirties or forties with type 1 diabetes. The CDR3 coding sequence is TGTGCCAGCAGCAAAATTAAGGGGCTTAGCAATCAGCCCCAGCATTTT. Translating gives CASSKIKGLSNQPQHF.